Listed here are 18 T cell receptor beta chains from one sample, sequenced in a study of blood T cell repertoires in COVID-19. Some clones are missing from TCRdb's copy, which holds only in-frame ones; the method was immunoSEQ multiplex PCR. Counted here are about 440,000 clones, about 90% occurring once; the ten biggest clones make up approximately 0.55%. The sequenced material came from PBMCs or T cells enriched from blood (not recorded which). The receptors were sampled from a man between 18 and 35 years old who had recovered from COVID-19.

The CDR3 protein is CASRAGLSLYEQYF. The CDR3 coding sequence is TGCGCCAGCAGGGCGGGACTTTCTCTCTACGAGCAGTACTTC. The chain is built from TRBV5-1 and TRBJ2-7; D possibly corresponds to TRBD2 (6 bases). CDR3 length equals 14 residues. V shed 5 bases and J shed 3 bases, with 15 bases lying between them. Germline V gene data show CDR1 as SGHRS and CDR2 as YFSETQ.

CDR3 nucleotides: TGTGCCAGCAGCTGGAACAGGGTATACGGAGCTTTCTTT. It translates to CASSWNRVYGAFF. The rearrangement uses TRBV11-2 and TRBJ1-1, with D perhaps matching TRBD1 (6 bases). Trimming left V 4 bases short and J 10 bases short, with 16 bases between. The V gene's germline CDR1 is SGHAT and CDR2 FQNNGV. This CDR3 region has 13 residues.

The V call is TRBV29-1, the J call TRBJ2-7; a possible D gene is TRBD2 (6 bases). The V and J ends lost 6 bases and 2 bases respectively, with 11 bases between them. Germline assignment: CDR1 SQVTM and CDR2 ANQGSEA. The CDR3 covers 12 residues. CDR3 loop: CSVGLGAYEQYF. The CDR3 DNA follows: TGCAGCGTGGGACTGGGTGCCTACGAGCAGTACTTC.

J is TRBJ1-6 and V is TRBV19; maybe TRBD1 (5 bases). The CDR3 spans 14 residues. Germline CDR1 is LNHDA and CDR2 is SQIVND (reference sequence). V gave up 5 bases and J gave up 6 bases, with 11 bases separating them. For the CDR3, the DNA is TGTGCCAGTAGTGACAGTAGAACTAATTCACCCCTCCACTTT. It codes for CASSDSRTNSPLHF.

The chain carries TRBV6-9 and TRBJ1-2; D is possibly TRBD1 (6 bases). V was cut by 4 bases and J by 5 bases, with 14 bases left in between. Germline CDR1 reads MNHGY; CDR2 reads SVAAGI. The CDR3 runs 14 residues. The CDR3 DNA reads TGTGCCAGCAGTTCTGGTCTTACAGGGTATGGCTACACCTTC. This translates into CASSSGLTGYGYTF.

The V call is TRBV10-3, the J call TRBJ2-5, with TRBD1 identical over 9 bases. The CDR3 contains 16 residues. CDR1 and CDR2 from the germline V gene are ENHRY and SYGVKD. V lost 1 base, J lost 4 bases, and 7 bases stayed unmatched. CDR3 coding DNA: TGTGCCATCAGTGAGTGGGACAGGGAAAGGGGAGAGACCCAGTACTTC. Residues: CAISEWDRERGETQYF.

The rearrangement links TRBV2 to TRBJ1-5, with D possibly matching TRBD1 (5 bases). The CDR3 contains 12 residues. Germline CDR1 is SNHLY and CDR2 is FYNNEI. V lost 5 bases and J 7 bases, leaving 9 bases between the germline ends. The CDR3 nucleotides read TGTGCCAGCAGTCATAGGGGACAGCCCCAGCATTTT. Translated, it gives CASSHRGQPQHF.

The CDR3, as DNA: TGTGCCAGCAGCGTAGATCAACAGGGAGTGCGGGAGACCCAGTACTTC. It translates to CASSVDQQGVRETQYF. This chain connects TRBV9 to TRBJ2-5; tentative D call: TRBD1 (6 bases). The germline CDR1 and CDR2 sequences are SGDLS and YYNGEE. The length of the CDR3 is 16 residues. Trimming removed 0 bases from V and 5 bases from J, with 17 bases in between. Full variable domain (rest looked up from reference TRBV9 and TRBJ2-5): DSGVTQTPKHLITATGQRVTLRCSPRSGDLSVYWYQQSLDQGLQFLIQYYNGEERAKGNILERFSAQQFPDLHSELNLSSLELGDSALYFCASSVDQQGVRETQYFGPGTRLLVL.

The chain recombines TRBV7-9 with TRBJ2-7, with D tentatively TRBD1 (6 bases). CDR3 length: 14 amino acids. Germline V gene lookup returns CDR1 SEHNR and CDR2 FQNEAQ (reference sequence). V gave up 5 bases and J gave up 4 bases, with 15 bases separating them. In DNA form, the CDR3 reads TGTGCCAGCAGCGACCGGGGACAAAAATACGAGCAGTACTTC. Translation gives CASSDRGQKYEQYF.

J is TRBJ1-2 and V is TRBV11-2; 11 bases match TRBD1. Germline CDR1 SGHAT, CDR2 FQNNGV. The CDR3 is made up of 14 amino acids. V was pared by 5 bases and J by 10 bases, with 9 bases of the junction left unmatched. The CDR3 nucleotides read TGTGCCAGCAGCCCCCGGGACAGGGGGTTTCACTACACCTTC. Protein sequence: CASSPRDRGFHYTF.

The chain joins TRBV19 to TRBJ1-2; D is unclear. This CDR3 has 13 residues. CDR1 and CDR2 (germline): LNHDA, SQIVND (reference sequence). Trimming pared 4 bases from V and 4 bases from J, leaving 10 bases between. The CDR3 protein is CASSSEALYGYTF. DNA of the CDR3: TGTGCCAGTAGTAGTGAGGCTCTCTATGGCTACACCTTC. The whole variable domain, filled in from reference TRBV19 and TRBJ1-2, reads DGGITQSPKYLFRKEGQNVTLSCEQNLNHDAMYWYRQDPGQGLRLIYYSQIVNDFQKGDIAEGYSVSREKKESFPLTVTSAQKNPTAFYLCASSSEALYGYTFGSGTRLTVV.

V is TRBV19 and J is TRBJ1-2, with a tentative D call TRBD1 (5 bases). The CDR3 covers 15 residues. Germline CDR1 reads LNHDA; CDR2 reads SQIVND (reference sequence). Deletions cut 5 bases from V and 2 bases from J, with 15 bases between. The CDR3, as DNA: TGTGCCAGTAGTCCGCCGGGACTGCCCAACTATGGCTACACCTTC. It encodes CASSPPGLPNYGYTF.

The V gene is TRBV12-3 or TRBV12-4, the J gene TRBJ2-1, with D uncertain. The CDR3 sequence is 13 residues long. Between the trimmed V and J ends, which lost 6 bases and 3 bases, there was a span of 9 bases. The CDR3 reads CASSPNDYNEQFF. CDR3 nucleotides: TGTGCCAGCAGCCCTAACGACTACAATGAGCAGTTCTTC.

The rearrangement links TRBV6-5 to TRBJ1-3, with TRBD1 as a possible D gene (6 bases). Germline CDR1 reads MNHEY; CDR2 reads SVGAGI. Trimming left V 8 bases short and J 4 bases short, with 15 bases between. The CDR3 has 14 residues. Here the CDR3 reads CASEGGRGGNTIYF. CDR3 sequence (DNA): TGTGCCAGCGAGGGGGGGCGCGGAGGAAACACCATATATTTT.

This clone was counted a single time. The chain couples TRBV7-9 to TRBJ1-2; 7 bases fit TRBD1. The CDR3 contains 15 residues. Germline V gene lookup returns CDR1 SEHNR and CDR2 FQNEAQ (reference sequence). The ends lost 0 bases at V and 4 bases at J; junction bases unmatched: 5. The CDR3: CASSLAFTGAYGYTF. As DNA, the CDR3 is TGTGCCAGCAGCTTAGCGTTTACAGGGGCCTATGGCTACACCTTC.

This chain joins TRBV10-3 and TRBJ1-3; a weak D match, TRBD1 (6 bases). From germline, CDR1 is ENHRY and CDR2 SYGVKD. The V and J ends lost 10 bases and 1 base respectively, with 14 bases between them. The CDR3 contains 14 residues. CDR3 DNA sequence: TGTGCCACTCGGGACAATAAATCTGGAAACACCATATATTTT. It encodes CATRDNKSGNTIYF.

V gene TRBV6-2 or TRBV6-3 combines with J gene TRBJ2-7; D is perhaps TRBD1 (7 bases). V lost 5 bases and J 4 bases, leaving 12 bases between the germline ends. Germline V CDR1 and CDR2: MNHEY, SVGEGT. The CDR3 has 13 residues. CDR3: CASSQGGPYEQYF. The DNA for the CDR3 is TGTGCCAGCAGTCAGGGGGGCCCGTACGAGCAGTACTTC.

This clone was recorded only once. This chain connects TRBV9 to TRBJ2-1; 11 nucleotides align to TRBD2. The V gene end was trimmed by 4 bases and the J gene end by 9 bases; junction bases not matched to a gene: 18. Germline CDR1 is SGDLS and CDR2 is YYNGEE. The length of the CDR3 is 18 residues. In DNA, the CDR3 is TGTGCCAGCAGCCCGAGAGGGACTAGCGGCTATATCATGGGTGAGCAGTTCTTC. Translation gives CASSPRGTSGYIMGEQFF.